What follows are 12 T cell receptor beta chains derived from one specimen sequenced in a study of blood T cells in healthy people across ages. The authors ran a second PCR of roughly 6 to 12 cycles using a sample-barcoded 5' primer and a J-beta primer mix. TCRdb re-called the 5' RACE reads through MiXCR, storing one row per CDR3 protein. This table has around 750,000 distinct CDR3 sequences, roughly 50% appearing once. Sample: blood. The receptors stem from a man older than 75 in good health.

The sample holds a few counts of this clonotype. The chain employs TRBV6-1 and TRBJ1-2, with 7 nucleotides matching TRBD1. CDR1 MNHNS and CDR2 SASEGT come from the germline V gene. The CDR3 is 14 amino acids. V trimming: 4 bases; J trimming: 7 bases; junction bases outside the gene matches: 9. CDR3 in amino acids: CASSVTGQVVGYTF. The CDR3 DNA follows: TGTGCCAGCAGTGTGACCGGACAGGTAGTTGGCTACACCTTC.

V gene TRBV18 combines with J gene TRBJ2-1; 11 nucleotides agree with TRBD1. J was trimmed by 5 bases and V by 3 bases; bases with no gene match: 6. There are 16 residues in the CDR3. Germline V lookup: CDR1 KGHSH, CDR2 LQKENI. CDR3 residues: CASSPLGTGGNNEQFF. The CDR3 DNA follows: TGTGCCAGCTCACCTCTTGGGACAGGGGGGAACAATGAGCAGTTCTTC.

V is TRBV11-2 and J is TRBJ2-7; D possibly corresponds to TRBD2 (6 bases). The CDR3 runs to 15 residues. Germline CDR1 reads SGHAT; CDR2 reads FQNNGV. With 4 bases removed from V and 2 bases from J, the gap between germline ends came to 15 bases. This CDR3 is CASSSLVGGTYEQYF. CDR3 sequence (DNA): TGTGCCAGCAGCTCCCTCGTGGGCGGGACCTACGAGCAGTACTTC.

This clonotype was counted only a few times. The chain joins TRBV29-1 to TRBJ1-2, with D hard to call. With 3 bases removed from V and 8 bases from J, the gap between germline ends came to 13 bases. The CDR3 runs 12 residues. Germline V gives CDR1 SQVTM, CDR2 ANQGSEA. This CDR3 is CSVDQKGEGYTF. DNA of the CDR3: TGCAGCGTTGACCAAAAGGGAGAGGGCTACACCTTC.

This clonotype was counted once. CDR3 bases: TGTGCCAGCAGCCGCCGGGACCGCCTTAACACTCAGTACTTC. Translated: CASSRRDRLNTQYF. The chain joins TRBV11-2 to TRBJ2-7; D is possibly TRBD1 or TRBD2 (5 bases each). Germline V gene lookup returns CDR1 SGHAT and CDR2 FQNNGV. V shed 5 bases and J shed 10 bases, with 21 bases lying between them. The CDR3 is 14 amino acids.

The chain is built from TRBV7-3 and TRBJ2-7; 9 bases align to TRBD1. CDR3 size: 15 residues. V lost 5 bases to trimming and J lost 4 bases; unmatched junction nucleotides: 9. Germline V gene sequence: CDR1 SGHTA, CDR2 FQGTGA. CDR3 residues: CASSPWDRVCYEQYF. The CDR3 region has the DNA TGTGCCAGCAGCCCCTGGGACAGGGTATGTTACGAGCAGTACTTC.

The rearrangement joins TRBV4-1 to TRBJ2-2, with 7 nucleotides matching TRBD2. The CDR3 has 19 residues. The germline V gene encodes CDR1 MGHRA and CDR2 YSYEKL. The V gene end was trimmed by 2 bases and the J gene end by 4 bases; junction bases not matched to a gene: 16. This chain's CDR3 is CASSQTGGVGQVGTGELFF. The DNA for the CDR3 is TGCGCCAGCAGCCAAACGGGGGGAGTGGGCCAGGTCGGCACCGGGGAGCTGTTTTTT.

The chain has TRBV5-1 and TRBJ2-3; either TRBD1 or TRBD2 may fit D (6 bases each). The germline V gene has CDR1 SGHRS and CDR2 YFSETQ. Deletions cut 3 bases from V and 2 bases from J, with 13 bases between. This CDR3 has 15 amino acids. Here the CDR3 DNA reads TGCGCCAGCAGCTCCGCGGGACATTCCACAGATACGCAGTATTTT. Protein product: CASSSAGHSTDTQYF.

The chain carries TRBV5-1 and TRBJ1-2; perhaps TRBD1 as D (5 bases). The germline V gene has CDR1 SGHRS and CDR2 YFSETQ. The length of the CDR3 is 13 residues. With 3 bases removed from V and 4 bases from J, the gap between germline ends came to 10 bases. The CDR3 DNA follows: TGCGCCAGCAGCTGGACATCGGCCTATGGCTACACCTTC. Translated, it gives CASSWTSAYGYTF.

The chain uses TRBV27 and TRBJ2-3; D may correspond to TRBD1 or TRBD2 (7 bases each). The V gene's germline CDR1 is MNHEY and CDR2 SMNVEV (reference sequence). The CDR3 extends over 15 amino acids. V shed 8 bases and J shed 14 bases, with 29 bases lying between them. CDR3 loop: CASSRLGRGDRYAYF. The CDR3 DNA reads TGTGCCAGCTCCCGTCTTGGGAGGGGGGACAGATACGCGTATTTT.

As to this clonotype: This may be a read error, as it is one base from a much larger clone. This sequence joins TRBV20-1 and TRBJ2-7; D is possibly TRBD1 (7 bases). There are 16 residues in the CDR3. Trimming pared 0 bases from V and 7 bases from J, leaving 22 bases between. CDR1 is DFQATT and CDR2 is SNEGSKA in the germline V gene (reference sequence). In DNA form, the CDR3 reads TGCAGTGCTAGAGAGGAGGGGGCTAGACTCCGCGATGAGCAGTACTTC. Its protein is CSAREEGARLRDEQYF.

This sequence joins TRBV29-1 and TRBJ1-2; D not resolved. CDR1 is SQVTM and CDR2 is ANQGSEA in the germline V gene. This CDR3 has 14 residues. V was trimmed by 6 bases and J by 2 bases, leaving 16 bases between them. The CDR3 bases are TGCAGCGTGCAGATCCCCGGGCCCAACTATGGCTACACCTTC. Amino acid sequence: CSVQIPGPNYGYTF.